This T cell receptor (beta chain) is from a study of blood T cell repertoires in COVID-19. Study details: Samples representing acute and convalescent COVID-19 were sourced from the United States, Italy and Spain. Sources were T cells, B-cell-depleted T cells, or PBMCs; the material itself was cDNA or gDNA.

Sequenced by immunoSEQ multiplex PCR; TCRdb stores in-frame clones only, minus some. The repertoire includes 120,000 or so clones, almost 80% of them detected once, and around a quarter sits in the top ten. This CDR3 has 13 amino acids. V was trimmed by 5 bases and J by 9 bases, leaving 16 bases between them. Germline V gives CDR1 MNHEY, CDR2 SVGEGT. Sequenced input: peripheral blood. The chain recombines TRBV6-2 or TRBV6-3 with TRBJ2-5, with a tentative D call TRBD2 (6 bases). The origin of this receptor is a human donor in a cohort sampled during active COVID-19. As DNA, the CDR3 is TGTGCCAGCAGTCCCTCGGGGGTAGTGTCCCAGTACTTC. Translating it yields CASSPSGVVSQYF.